The 4 T cell receptor beta chains listed next were all sequenced from one sample in a study of CD8+CD57+ T cells in acquired aplastic anemia. For sequencing, patients were chosen who had shown expansion of CD8+CD57+ cells by flow cytometry. Genomic DNA was employed as the template in profiling TCR beta VDJ and CDR3. TCRdb called the reads again in MiXCR, with one record for every CDR3 protein. The repertoire holds around 200,000 distinct CDR3 sequences, almost 50% seen once, with 10% to 15% in the top ten. Sequences were obtained from sorted CD4+, CD8+, or CD8+CD57+ T cells (not recorded which) from PBMCs. Source of these receptors: a human donor with aplastic anemia.

About this clonotype: A read error may explain this, as a much larger clone is one base away. This chain joins TRBV5-1 and TRBJ2-2; D remains unclear. Per germline, CDR1 SGHRS and CDR2 YFSETQ. Trimming took off 0 bases at V and 3 bases at J, with 12 bases between the two ends. The CDR3 runs to 16 residues. In nucleotides, the CDR3 is TGCGCCAGCAGCTTGGAAGGACCCCACGACACCGGGGAGCTGTTTTTT. Its protein product is CASSLEGPHDTGELFF.

The chain employs TRBV7-2 and TRBJ1-3; no reliable D call. Trimming left V 5 bases short and J 0 bases short, with 11 bases between. Germline CDR1 and CDR2: SGHTA and FQGNSA. The CDR3 has 15 residues. The CDR3 is CASSKFQSSGNTIYF. CDR3 bases: TGTGCCAGCAGCAAATTCCAGAGCTCTGGAAACACCATATATTTT.

This clonotype showed up just once. A read error may produce the germline difference seen at one junction end. The V gene is TRBV5-4, the J gene TRBJ2-1; D remains unclear. There are 17 residues in the CDR3. The germline gives CDR1 SGHNT, CDR2 YYREEE (reference sequence). The DNA of the CDR3 is TGTGCCAGCAGCTTGGCCCAGCGCGTGAGCTCCTACAGTGAGCAGTTCTTC. This codes for CASSLAQRVSSYSEQFF. Together with reference TRBV5-4 and TRBJ2-1, the CDR3 gives the full variable domain: ETGVTQSPTHLIKTRGQQVTLRCSSQSGHNTVSWYQQALGQGPQFIFQYYREEENGRGNFPPRFSGLQFPNYSSELNVNALELDDSALYLCASSLAQRVSSYSEQFFGPGTRLTVL.

Concerning this clonotype: The CDR3 end shows no conserved phenylalanine or tryptophan, and so a read error is likely. The rearrangement joins TRBV2 to TRBJ2-7, with a weak D call TRBD2 (6 bases). Trimming shortened V by 6 bases and J by 10 bases, and 22 bases separated the two germline ends. Germline-derived CDR1 and CDR2 are SNHLY and FYNNEI. This CDR3 spans 14 amino acids. The CDR3 loop is CASSLRLDYSDQYL. CDR3 nucleotide sequence: TGTGCCAGCAGCCTGCGACTGGACTATTCCGATCAGTACCTC.